These 3 T cell receptor beta chains were sequenced from one sample in a study of blood T cell repertoires in COVID-19. Here immunoSEQ multiplex PCR was the method, and the copy in TCRdb shows in-frame clones only, minus some. The sample carries tens of thousands of clones, 75% to 90% recorded once. The sample comprised peripheral blood. These receptors originate from an elderly man with acute or convalescent COVID-19.

This clone was found once. The genes are TRBV3-1 (or the pseudogene TRBV3-2) and TRBJ2-7, with D unresolved. Looked up from germline, CDR1 is LGHDT and CDR2 is YNNKEL (reference sequence). The length of the CDR3 is 15 residues. V was shortened by 0 bases and J by 2 bases, with 11 bases between the two germline ends. CDR3 sequence (DNA): TGTGCCAGCAGCCAAGATCCTGTTTCGGCCTACGAGCAGTACTTC. It encodes CASSQDPVSAYEQYF.

The CDR3, as DNA: TGTGCCAGCAGCTTAGCATCCTCTTCTGGGGCCAACGTCCTGACTTTC. It encodes CASSLASSSGANVLTF. The chain couples TRBV7-8 to TRBJ2-6; D is undetermined. V lost 0 bases and J lost 1, with 7 bases in between. Looked up from germline, CDR1 is SGHVS and CDR2 is FQNEAQ. The CDR3 is made up of 16 amino acids. Based on the CDR3 plus reference TRBV7-8 and TRBJ2-6, the full variable domain is GAGVSQSPRYKVAKRGQDVALRCDPISGHVSLFWYQQALGQGPEFLTYFQNEAQLDKSGLPSDRFFAERPEGSVSTLKIQRTQQEDSAVYLCASSLASSSGANVLTFGAGSRLTVL.

This chain joins TRBV30 and TRBJ2-3, with 8 positions matching TRBD2. J lost 6 bases, V lost 1 base, and 9 bases had no gene match. The germline V gene has CDR1 GTSNPN and CDR2 SVGIG (reference sequence). The CDR3 runs 15 residues. The CDR3 DNA is TGTGCCTGGAGTGATACTAGCGGCCCCTTCGATACGCAGTATTTT. It encodes CAWSDTSGPFDTQYF.